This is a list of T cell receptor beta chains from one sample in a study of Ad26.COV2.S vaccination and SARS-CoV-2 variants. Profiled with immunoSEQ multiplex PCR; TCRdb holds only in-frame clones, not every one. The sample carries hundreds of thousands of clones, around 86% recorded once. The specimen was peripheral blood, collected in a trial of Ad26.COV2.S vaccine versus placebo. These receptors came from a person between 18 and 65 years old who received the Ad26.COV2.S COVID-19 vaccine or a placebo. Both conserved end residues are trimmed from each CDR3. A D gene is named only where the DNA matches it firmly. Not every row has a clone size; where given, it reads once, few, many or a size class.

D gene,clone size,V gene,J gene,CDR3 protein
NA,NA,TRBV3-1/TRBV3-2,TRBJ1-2,ASSQVQNYGYT
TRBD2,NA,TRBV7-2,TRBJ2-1,ASSLVFLAGGNNEQF
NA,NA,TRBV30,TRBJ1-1,AWSGGPFPGTEAF
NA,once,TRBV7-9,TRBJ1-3,ASSSRTAGNTIY
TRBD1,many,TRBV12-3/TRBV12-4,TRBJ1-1,ASRPQGGEAF
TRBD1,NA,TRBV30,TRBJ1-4,AWSRQGGLSEKLF
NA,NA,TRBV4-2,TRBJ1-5,ASSQAGAGQPQH
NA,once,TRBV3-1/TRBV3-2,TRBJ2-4,ASSLTGKGQY
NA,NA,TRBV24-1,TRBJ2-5,ATSDRTAQETQY
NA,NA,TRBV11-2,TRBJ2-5,ASSLGMGSGPGEAQY
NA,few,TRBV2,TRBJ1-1,ASRGLRTEAF
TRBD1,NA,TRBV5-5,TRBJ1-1,ASSWTGKSDREAF
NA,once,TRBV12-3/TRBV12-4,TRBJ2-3,ASSYRDTQY
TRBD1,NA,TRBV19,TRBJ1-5,ASSTDRAGQPQH
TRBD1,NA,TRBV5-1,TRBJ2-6,ASSGWTGGAGANVLT
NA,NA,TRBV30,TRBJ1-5,AFSRGARSNQPQH
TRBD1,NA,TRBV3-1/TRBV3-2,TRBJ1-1,ASSLDRGYTEAF
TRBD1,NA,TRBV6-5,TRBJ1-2,ASRPQGLYGYT
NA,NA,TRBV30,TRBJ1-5,AWTLRGDQPQH
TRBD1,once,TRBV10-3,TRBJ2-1,AISLGTGAYNEQF
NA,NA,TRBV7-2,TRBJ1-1,ASSLEFTNTEAF
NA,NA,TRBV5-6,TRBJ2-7,ASSFLARGAAYEQY
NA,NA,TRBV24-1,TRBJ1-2,ATIRRGDGYT
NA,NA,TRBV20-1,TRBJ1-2,SANTPGYT
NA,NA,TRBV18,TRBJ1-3,ASSPGTFTGNTIY
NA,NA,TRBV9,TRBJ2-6,ASSVGDRAGLSSGANVLT
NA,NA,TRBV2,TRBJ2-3,ASSNGVGTDTQY
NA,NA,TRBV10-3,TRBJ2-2,APFPLPDTGELF
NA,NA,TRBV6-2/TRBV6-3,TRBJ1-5,ASSSNTDQPQH
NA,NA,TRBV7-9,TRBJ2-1,ASSSSDQKLYNEQF
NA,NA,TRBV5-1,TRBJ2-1,ASSLTGSSYNEQF
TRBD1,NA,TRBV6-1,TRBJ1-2,ASRQPRDSQYGYT
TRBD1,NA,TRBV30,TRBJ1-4,AWSVGTGGREKLF
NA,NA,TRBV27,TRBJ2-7,ASSYRANYEQY
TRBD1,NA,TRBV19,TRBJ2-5,ASRDRGRGETQY
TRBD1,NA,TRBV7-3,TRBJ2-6,ASRRDSATGANVLT
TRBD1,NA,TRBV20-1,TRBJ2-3,SASDRGRGTDTQY
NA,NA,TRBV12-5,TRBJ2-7,ASGLAQHYEQY
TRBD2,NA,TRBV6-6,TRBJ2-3,ASSYKRGGTDTQY
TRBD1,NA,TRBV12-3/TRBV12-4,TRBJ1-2,ATKTGGIDGYT